The clone carrying this TCR beta chain has just a few counts. This record comes from a study of blood T cells in healthy people across ages. Next came a second PCR, run for about 7 to 12 cycles, which used a sample-barcoded 5' primer along with a J-beta primer mix. TCRdb re-called the 5' RACE reads with MiXCR, one entry per CDR3 protein. The data contain some 560,000 distinct CDR3 sequences, about 28% of them singletons. This CDR3 region has 15 residues. Trimming left V 3 bases short and J 4 bases short, with 13 bases between. These sequences were also reported in another study, on T cells of mothers and their children. From that paper: About 3 million TCR beta reads per child versus over 8 million per mother.

This sequence joins TRBV12-3 or TRBV12-4 and TRBJ1-5, with D tentatively TRBD1 (5 bases). The specimen was blood. The sequence derives from a boy aged 2 to 10 in good health. In nucleotides, the CDR3 is TGTGCCAGCAGTTTTCGACAGAGCCATAATCAGCCCCAGCATTTT. This codes for CASSFRQSHNQPQHF.